Below, one T cell receptor beta chain is given with its context. Profiled with immunoSEQ multiplex PCR; TCRdb holds only in-frame clones, not every one. The repertoire includes about 110,000 clones, 88% of them detected once, and around 8.2% sits in the top ten. Healthy donors had no documented immune events, such as infections, while sampled. The data originate from a study of identifying expanded T cells in peripheral blood. The CDR3 extends over 12 amino acids. Trimming removed 0 bases from V and 6 bases from J, with 7 bases in between. The germline gives CDR1 GTSNPN, CDR2 SVGIG (reference sequence).

This clonotype was obtained from a person between 18 and 75 years old in good health. The sequencing input was blood. The chain links TRBV30 to TRBJ2-3; D not resolved. CDR3 sequence: CAWSVIRDTQYF. For the CDR3, the DNA is TGTGCCTGGAGTGTTATCAGGGATACGCAGTATTTT.